This TCR beta chain was captured by sequencing in a study of blood T cell repertoires in COVID-19. Across the whole study: Sources were T cells, B-cell-depleted T cells, or PBMCs; the material itself was cDNA or gDNA.

Participants' own reports of clinical history determined their cohort assignment. Trimming left V 5 bases short and J 4 bases short, with 10 bases between. CDR1 and CDR2 from the germline V gene are SGHVS and FQNEAQ. CDR3 length: 13 amino acids. In the original workflow: Amplification with reference gene primers provided the estimates of nucleated cell counts. TCRdb's copy holds only in-frame clones and misses some; the assay was immunoSEQ multiplex PCR. That table furnishes V, J and clone size, whereas the DNA furnished D and trimming. The top ten clones hold over 0.95% of a sample with some 150,000 clones, about 88% of them seen once.

The chain recombines TRBV7-8 with TRBJ2-3, with D possibly matching TRBD2 (6 bases). Sequencing used PBMCs or T cells enriched from blood (not recorded which). This clonotype was sampled from a human donor with acute COVID-19. The donor label of this sample is uncertain. CDR3 in amino acids: CASSAGTPDTQYF. The CDR3 coding sequence is TGTGCCAGCAGCGCCGGGACTCCAGATACGCAGTATTTT.